These 24 T cell receptor beta chains were all obtained from the same sample, sequenced in a study of T cell responses to AZD1222 COVID-19 vaccine. Sequencing used immunoSEQ multiplex PCR; TCRdb keeps in-frame clones, though not all of them. This table has 75,000 to 100,000 clones, 70% to 90% appearing once. The source material was peripheral blood, sampled on day 0 of AZD1222 vaccination. These receptors were collected from an adult in good health.

This chain uses TRBV7-6 with TRBJ2-1; D gene unclear. Trimming cost V 0 bases and J 5 bases, with 5 bases left between them. The CDR3 consists of 13 residues. The germline CDR1 and CDR2 sequences are SGHVS and FNYEAQ. The CDR3 bases are TGTGCCAGCAGCTTAGCTTTGAACAATGAGCAGTTCTTC. Translating it yields CASSLALNNEQFF.

The chain couples TRBV5-4 to TRBJ2-5; TRBD1 matches 12 bases. Germline V gene data show CDR1 as SGHNT and CDR2 as YYREEE (reference sequence). V lost 4 bases and J lost 5; bases outside the gene matches: 6. The CDR3 is made up of 15 amino acids. The DNA of the CDR3 is TGTGCCAGCAGCGGGACAGGGGGCGGTCAGGAGACCCAGTACTTC. Protein product: CASSGTGGGQETQYF.

This chain links TRBV5-1 with TRBJ2-7; D gene unclear. CDR1 is SGHRS and CDR2 is YFSETQ in the germline V gene. The germline V and J ends were trimmed by 2 bases and 1 base, with 10 bases remaining between them. The CDR3 covers 14 residues. The CDR3 here is CASSFNILSYEQYF. The CDR3 DNA reads TGCGCCAGCAGCTTTAATATTTTATCCTACGAGCAGTACTTC. The whole variable domain, filled in from reference TRBV5-1 and TRBJ2-7, reads KAGVTQTPRYLIKTRGQQVTLSCSPISGHRSVSWYQQTPGQGLQFLFEYFSETQRNKGNFPGRFSGRQFSNSRSEMNVSTLELGDSALYLCASSFNILSYEQYFGPGTRLTVT.

The chain is built from TRBV28 and TRBJ1-4; D uncertain. Germline V gene lookup returns CDR1 MDHEN and CDR2 SYDVKM. The CDR3 runs to 16 residues. Deletions cut 6 bases from V and 0 bases from J, with 14 bases between. CDR3 loop: CASSHKEPTTNEKLFF. The CDR3 bases are TGTGCCAGCAGCCACAAGGAGCCTACAACTAATGAAAAACTGTTTTTT.

The chain employs TRBV2 and TRBJ1-2; D is undetermined. Germline V lookup: CDR1 SNHLY, CDR2 FYNNEI. The CDR3 has 15 residues. V was shortened by 4 bases and J by 7 bases, with 19 bases between the two germline ends. CDR3 bases: TGTGCCAGCAGTGTAGTGAATGATGGATTTAGTGGCTACACCTTC. This encodes CASSVVNDGFSGYTF. The full variable domain, in which reference TRBV2 and TRBJ1-2 provide the parts outside the CDR3, is EPEVTQTPSHQVTQMGQEVILRCVPISNHLYFYWYRQILGQKVEFLVSFYNNEISEKSEIFDDQFSVERPDGSNFTLKIRSTKLEDSAMYFCASSVVNDGFSGYTFGSGTRLTVV.

The V call is TRBV19, the J call TRBJ2-5, with D unclear. The germline V gene encodes CDR1 LNHDA and CDR2 SQIVND (reference sequence). Trimming removed 7 bases at V and 2 bases at J, with 5 bases between. This CDR3 region has 11 residues. As DNA, the CDR3 is TGTGCCAGTACCTCACAAGAGACCCAGTACTTC. Its protein is CASTSQETQYF.

The V call is TRBV3-1 (or the pseudogene TRBV3-2), the J call TRBJ2-2; no definite D call. Germline lookup yields CDR1 LGHDT and CDR2 YNNKEL (reference sequence). This CDR3 is 13 amino acids long. Trimming shortened V by 6 bases and J by 6 bases, and 11 bases separated the two germline ends. The CDR3 nucleotides read TGTGCCAGCAGACGACTGTGGCCCGGGGAGCTGTTTTTT. This codes for CASRRLWPGELFF.

The J gene is TRBJ2-5, the V gene TRBV19; possibly TRBD1 for D (7 bases). The CDR3 extends over 15 amino acids. Germline V gene data show CDR1 as LNHDA and CDR2 as SQIVND (reference sequence). Deletions cut 9 bases from V and 0 bases from J, with 17 bases between. CDR3 nucleotide sequence: TGTGCCAGCCTACCTTCAGGGGGGAACCAAGAGACCCAGTACTTC. Translation: CASLPSGGNQETQYF.

This chain links TRBV5-4 with TRBJ2-7; 7 positions match TRBD1. The CDR3 is made up of 15 amino acids. Trimming at V came to 0 bases and at J to 3 bases, leaving 6 bases not matched to a gene. Looked up from germline, CDR1 is SGHNT and CDR2 is YYREEE (reference sequence). The CDR3 DNA reads as TGTGCCAGCAGCTTGGAGGGACAGCGTTTCTACGAGCAGTACTTC. Its translation: CASSLEGQRFYEQYF.

This chain uses TRBV3-1 (or the pseudogene TRBV3-2) with TRBJ2-5; TRBD1 matches at 8 bases. Germline V gene data show CDR1 as LGHDT and CDR2 as YNNKEL (reference sequence). CDR3 length: 15 residues. The ends lost 2 bases at V and 4 bases at J; junction bases unmatched: 6. This chain's CDR3 is CASSQPQGAGETQYF. CDR3 DNA: TGTGCCAGCAGCCAACCCCAGGGGGCGGGAGAGACCCAGTACTTC.

The chain has TRBV9 and TRBJ2-3, with 8 bases aligning to TRBD1. Germline V gene sequence: CDR1 SGDLS, CDR2 YYNGEE. The CDR3 loop spans 17 amino acids. The V and J ends lost 3 bases and 2 bases, in that order; junction bases with no gene match: 11. The CDR3 sequence: CASSAPRGRPLTDTQYF. As DNA, the CDR3 is TGTGCCAGCAGCGCTCCCAGGGGGCGTCCCCTCACAGATACGCAGTATTTT.

This clone was observed a single time. The gene calls are TRBV9 and TRBJ2-7, with a tentative D call TRBD2 (6 bases). This CDR3 has 15 amino acids. Germline V gives CDR1 SGDLS, CDR2 YYNGEE. V gave up 4 bases and J gave up 0 bases, with 14 bases separating them. DNA of the CDR3: TGTGCCAGCAGCATGGGGACTGGGAGCTCCTACGAGCAGTACTTC. It codes for CASSMGTGSSYEQYF.

The rearrangement links TRBV5-1 to TRBJ2-5, with D possibly TRBD1 on 6 matching bases. From germline, CDR1 is SGHRS and CDR2 YFSETQ. V was cut by 0 bases and J by 2 bases, with 14 bases left in between. The CDR3 extends over 16 amino acids. As DNA, the CDR3 is TGCGCCAGCAGCTTGGGGTCCCACAGGGCTCAAGAGACCCAGTACTTC. Protein product: CASSLGSHRAQETQYF.

This clone was found a few times. V gene TRBV7-9 combines with J gene TRBJ2-3; tentative D call: TRBD2 (7 bases). V dropped 5 bases and J dropped 7 bases, with 16 bases sitting between them. This CDR3 region has 14 residues. Germline lookup yields CDR1 SEHNR and CDR2 FQNEAQ (reference sequence). CDR3 sequence (DNA): TGTGCCAGCAGCGGCGGGGGCAGGTTTAATACGCAGTATTTT. Its translation is CASSGGGRFNTQYF.

V gene TRBV27 combines with J gene TRBJ2-7, with 7 bases aligning to TRBD1. The germline V gene encodes CDR1 MNHEY and CDR2 SMNVEV (reference sequence). This CDR3 comprises 18 residues. With V trimmed by 1 base and J by 0 bases, 12 bases remained unmatched. CDR3 nucleotide sequence: TGTGCCAGCAGTTTATTTCGTGAGGGGGCGCAAATCTCCTACGAGCAGTACTTC. Its translation is CASSLFREGAQISYEQYF.

The chain employs TRBV29-1 and TRBJ2-7, with a weak D call TRBD1 (5 bases). The V end lost 3 bases, the J end lost 2 bases, and 8 bases lay between the germline ends. The V gene's germline CDR1 is SQVTM and CDR2 ANQGSEA. The CDR3 is 12 residues long. CDR3 amino acids: CSVDAGTYEQYF. CDR3 DNA: TGCAGCGTTGATGCAGGGACCTACGAGCAGTACTTC.

The chain recombines TRBV19 with TRBJ2-1; D is possibly TRBD1 or TRBD2 (5 bases each). The CDR3 totals 14 residues. V dropped 3 bases and J dropped 6 bases, with 12 bases sitting between them. Per the germline V gene, CDR1 is LNHDA and CDR2 is SQIVND (reference sequence). The CDR3, as DNA: TGTGCCAGTAGTATCCAGGGAAGCGGCAATGAGCAGTTCTTC. Translating it yields CASSIQGSGNEQFF.

The gene calls are TRBV7-8 and TRBJ1-5, with D perhaps TRBD1 (6 bases). The germline V gene has CDR1 SGHVS and CDR2 FQNEAQ. The CDR3 length is 14 residues. V was shortened by 5 bases and J by 3 bases, with 11 bases between the two germline ends. The CDR3 protein is CASSPGQYNQPQHF. In nucleotides, the CDR3 is TGTGCCAGCAGCCCCGGACAGTACAATCAGCCCCAGCATTTT.

This clone was picked up one time. CDR3 in DNA: TGTGCCAGCAGCTCGAGCCTTGGGGATACGCAGTATTTT. As protein: CASSSSLGDTQYF. The V and J genes are TRBV13 and TRBJ2-3, with no clear D. Germline lookup yields CDR1 PRHDT and CDR2 FYEKMQ (reference sequence). V was trimmed by 4 bases and J by 6 bases, leaving 11 bases between them. The CDR3 has 13 residues.

CDR3 DNA: TGCGCCAGCAGTCGGGACAGGGCCCGAAACACCATATATTTT. Its protein product is CASSRDRARNTIYF. This chain joins TRBV4-3 and TRBJ1-3; 9 bases map to TRBD1. The CDR3 is 14 amino acids. The V segment lost 6 bases and the J segment 5 bases; nucleotides outside the gene matches: 5. Germline CDR1 LGHNA, CDR2 YSLEER.

This clone has just one count. Here the CDR3 reads CSAPETQYF. For the CDR3, the DNA is TGCAGTGCCCCGGAGACCCAGTACTTC. The chain couples TRBV20-1 to TRBJ2-5; D is ambiguous. Germline CDR1 reads DFQATT; CDR2 reads SNEGSKA (reference sequence). Deletions cut 6 bases from V and 5 bases from J, with 4 bases between. This CDR3 has 9 amino acids.

The rearrangement links TRBV19 to TRBJ1-4; D remains unclear. The germline V gene has CDR1 LNHDA and CDR2 SQIVND (reference sequence). The germline V and J ends were trimmed by 5 bases and 0 bases, with 10 bases remaining between them. This CDR3 contains 15 residues. As DNA, the CDR3 is TGTGCCAGTAGTCCCAGGACGACAACTAATGAAAAACTGTTTTTT. It codes for CASSPRTTTNEKLFF.

The chain links TRBV6-5 to TRBJ1-4, with D uncertain. CDR3 size: 13 residues. Trimming took 8 bases from V and 8 from J, leaving 15 bases between them. Germline V lookup: CDR1 MNHEY, CDR2 SVGAGI. In DNA, the CDR3 is TGTGCCAGCTGCAAGGCCCAGAGGGAAAAACTGTTTTTT. It yields the protein CASCKAQREKLFF.

This clone was seen a handful of times. The DNA for the CDR3 is TGTGCCAGCAGTGAGCCGATAAACACAGATACGCAGTATTTT. Amino acids: CASSEPINTDTQYF. This chain links TRBV2 with TRBJ2-3; D unresolved. Germline CDR1 SNHLY, CDR2 FYNNEI. The CDR3 has 14 amino acids. The V end was cut by 3 bases, the J end by 2 bases, with 9 bases between.